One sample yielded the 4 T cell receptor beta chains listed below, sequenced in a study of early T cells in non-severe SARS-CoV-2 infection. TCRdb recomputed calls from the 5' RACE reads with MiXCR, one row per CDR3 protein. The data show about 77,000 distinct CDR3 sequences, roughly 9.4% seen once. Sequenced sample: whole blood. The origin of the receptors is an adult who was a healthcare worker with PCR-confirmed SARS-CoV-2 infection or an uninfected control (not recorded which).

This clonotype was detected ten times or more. The CDR3 loop reads CASSGRTASSYEQYF. In nucleotides, the CDR3 is TGTGCCAGCAGCGGCCGGACGGCGAGCTCCTACGAGCAGTACTTC. The J gene is TRBJ2-7, the V gene TRBV6-1; D call uncertain. V lost 6 bases and J lost 0, with 15 bases in between. Germline V CDR1 and CDR2: MNHNS, SASEGT. The CDR3 totals 15 residues.

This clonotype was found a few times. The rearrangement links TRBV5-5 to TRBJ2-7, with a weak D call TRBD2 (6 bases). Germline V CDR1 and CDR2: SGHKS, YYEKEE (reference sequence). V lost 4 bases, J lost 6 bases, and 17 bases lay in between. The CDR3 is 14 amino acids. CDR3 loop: CASSGGTGTAEQYF. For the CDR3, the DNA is TGTGCCAGCAGCGGCGGGACTGGTACCGCCGAGCAGTACTTC.

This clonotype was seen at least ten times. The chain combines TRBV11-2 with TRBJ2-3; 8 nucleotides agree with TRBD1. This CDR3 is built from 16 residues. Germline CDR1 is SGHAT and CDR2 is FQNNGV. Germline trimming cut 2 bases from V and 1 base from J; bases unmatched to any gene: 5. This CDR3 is CASSLHRQGRTDTQYF. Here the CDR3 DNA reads TGTGCCAGCAGCTTACACCGACAGGGGCGCACAGATACGCAGTATTTT.

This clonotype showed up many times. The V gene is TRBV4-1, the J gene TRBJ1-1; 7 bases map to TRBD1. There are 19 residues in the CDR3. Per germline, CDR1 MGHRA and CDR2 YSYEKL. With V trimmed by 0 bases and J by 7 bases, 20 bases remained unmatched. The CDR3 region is CASSQDVGRGRVNFYEAFF. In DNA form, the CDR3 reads TGCGCCAGCAGCCAAGATGTAGGGAGGGGGCGAGTTAATTTCTATGAAGCTTTCTTT.